Below are 9 T cell receptor beta chains sequenced from a single sample in a study of T cell clusters in autoimmune cytopenias. Each sample's input was about 270 ng genomic DNA, about 38,000 genome equivalents. One tube held mixed TRB-A and TRB-B primer pools for touch-down PCR. With the multiplex PCR reads reprocessed, TCRdb shows one record per CDR3 protein and no DNA. The sample data list more than 9,000 distinct CDR3 sequences. These same data were also listed under a study on T cell repertoires in aging, cancer and after chemotherapy.

Material: peripheral blood. All receptors derive from a human donor in good health.

This chain links TRBV7-3 with TRBJ2-2. The CDR3 runs to 16 residues. Per the germline V gene, CDR1 is SGHTA and CDR2 is FQGTGA. CDR3 sequence: CASSTIGGLNTGELFF.

The chain has TRBV11-2 and TRBJ2-3. This CDR3 contains 13 residues. Germline lookup yields CDR1 SGHAT and CDR2 FQNNGV. CDR3 region: CASSLDITDTQYF.

The chain recombines TRBV21-1 with TRBJ1-6; the D gene TCRdb calls, TRBD1, cannot be checked with no DNA. TRBV21-1 is given as a pseudogene. The length of the CDR3 is 17 residues. CDR3 sequence: CASSKPFPGGGNSPLHF.

The gene calls are TRBV20-1 and TRBJ2-1. The germline V gene has CDR1 DFQATT and CDR2 SNEGSKA (reference sequence). The CDR3 sequence is 15 residues long. The CDR3: CSARSSGGSYNEQFF.

This clonotype registers medium-sized by frequency. The chain has TRBV29-1 and TRBJ1-3; TCRdb outputs TRBD1, but without DNA this stays unchecked. Per the germline V gene, CDR1 is SQVTM and CDR2 is ANQGSEA. This CDR3 has 14 residues. CDR3 sequence: CSVEYRGSGNTIYF.

The chain is built from TRBV20-1 and TRBJ2-1; TCRdb selects TRBD2, and the lack of DNA leaves this call unchecked. Germline values: CDR1 DFQATT, CDR2 SNEGSKA (reference sequence). CDR3 length: 17 amino acids. CDR3 in amino acids: CSARGFSGTLSYNEQFF.

This clonotype is deemed medium-sized (0.01 to 0.1%) by its frequency. The chain joins TRBV19 to TRBJ2-7; TCRdb reports TRBD1, a call that lacks DNA to check it against. Germline CDR1 is LNHDA and CDR2 is SQIVND (reference sequence). The CDR3 length is 14 residues. This CDR3 is CASSMTGGFYEQYF.

J is TRBJ1-1 and V is TRBV12-3 or TRBV12-4. CDR3 size: 15 residues. The CDR3 sequence: CASRALRGWNTEAFF.

According to its frequency, this clonotype is medium-sized. J is TRBJ1-2 and V is TRBV27; TCRdb selects TRBD1, and the lack of DNA leaves this call unchecked. Per germline, CDR1 MNHEY and CDR2 SMNVEV (reference sequence). The CDR3 length is 14 residues. CDR3 protein: CASSPPGAGYGYTF.